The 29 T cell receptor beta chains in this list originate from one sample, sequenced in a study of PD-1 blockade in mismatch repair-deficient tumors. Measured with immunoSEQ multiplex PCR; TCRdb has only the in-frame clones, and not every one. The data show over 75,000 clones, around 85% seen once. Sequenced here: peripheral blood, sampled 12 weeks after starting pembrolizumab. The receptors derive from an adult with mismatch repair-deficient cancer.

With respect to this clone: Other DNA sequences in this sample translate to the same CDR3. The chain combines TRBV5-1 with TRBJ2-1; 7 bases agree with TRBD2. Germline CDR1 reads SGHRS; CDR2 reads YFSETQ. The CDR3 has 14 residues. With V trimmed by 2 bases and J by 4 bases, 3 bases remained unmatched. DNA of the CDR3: TGCGCCAGCAGCTTAAGCGGGACTTACAATGAGCAGTTCTTC. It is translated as CASSLSGTYNEQFF. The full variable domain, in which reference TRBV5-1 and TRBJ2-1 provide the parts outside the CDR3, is KAGVTQTPRYLIKTRGQQVTLSCSPISGHRSVSWYQQTPGQGLQFLFEYFSETQRNKGNFPGRFSGRQFSNSRSEMNVSTLELGDSALYLCASSLSGTYNEQFFGPGTRLTVL.

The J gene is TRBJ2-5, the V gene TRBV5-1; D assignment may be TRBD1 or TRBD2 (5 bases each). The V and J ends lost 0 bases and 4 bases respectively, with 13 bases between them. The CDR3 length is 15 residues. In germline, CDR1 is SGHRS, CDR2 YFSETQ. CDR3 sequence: CASSLAAGSGETQYF. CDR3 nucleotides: TGCGCCAGCAGCTTGGCGGCAGGGAGTGGAGAGACCCAGTACTTC.

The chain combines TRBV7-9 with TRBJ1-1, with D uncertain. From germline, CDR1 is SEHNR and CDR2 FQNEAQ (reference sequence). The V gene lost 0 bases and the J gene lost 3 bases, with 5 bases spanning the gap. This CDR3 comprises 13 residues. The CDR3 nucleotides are TGTGCCAGCAGCTTAGCACCAGACACTGAAGCTTTCTTT. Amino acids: CASSLAPDTEAFF.

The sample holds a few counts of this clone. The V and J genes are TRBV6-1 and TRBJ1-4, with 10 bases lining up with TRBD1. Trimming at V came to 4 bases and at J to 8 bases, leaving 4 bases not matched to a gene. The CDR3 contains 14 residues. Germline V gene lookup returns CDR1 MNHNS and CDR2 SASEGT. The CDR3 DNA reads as TGTGCCAGCAGTGCGACAGGGGGCGGCGAAAAACTGTTTTTT. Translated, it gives CASSATGGGEKLFF.

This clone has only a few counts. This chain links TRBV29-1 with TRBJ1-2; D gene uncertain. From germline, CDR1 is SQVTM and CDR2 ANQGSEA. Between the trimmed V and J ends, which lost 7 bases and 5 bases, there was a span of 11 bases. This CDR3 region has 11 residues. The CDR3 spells CSDQTVYGYTF. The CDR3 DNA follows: TGCAGCGACCAGACGGTATATGGCTACACCTTC.

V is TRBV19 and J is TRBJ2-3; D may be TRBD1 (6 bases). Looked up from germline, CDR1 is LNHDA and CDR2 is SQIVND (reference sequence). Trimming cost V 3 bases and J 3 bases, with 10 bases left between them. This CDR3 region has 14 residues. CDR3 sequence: CASSMNRETDTQYF. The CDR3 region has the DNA TGTGCCAGTAGTATGAACAGGGAGACAGATACGCAGTATTTT.

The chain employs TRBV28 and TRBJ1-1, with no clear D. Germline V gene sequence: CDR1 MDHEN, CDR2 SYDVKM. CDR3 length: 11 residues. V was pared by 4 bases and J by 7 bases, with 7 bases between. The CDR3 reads CASSWALEAFF. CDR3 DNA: TGTGCCAGCAGTTGGGCCCTTGAAGCTTTCTTT.

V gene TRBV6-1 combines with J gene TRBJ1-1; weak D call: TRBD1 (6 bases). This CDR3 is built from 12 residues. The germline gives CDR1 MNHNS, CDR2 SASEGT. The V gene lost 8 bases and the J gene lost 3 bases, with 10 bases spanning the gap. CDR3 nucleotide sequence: TGTGCCAGCTCTGACAGGTACACTGAAGCTTTCTTT. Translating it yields CASSDRYTEAFF.

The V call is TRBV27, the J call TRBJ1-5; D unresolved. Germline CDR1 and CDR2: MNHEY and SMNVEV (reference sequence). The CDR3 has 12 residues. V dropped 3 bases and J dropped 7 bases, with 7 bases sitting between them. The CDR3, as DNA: TGTGCCAGCAGTTTGATAGGGCAGCCCCAGCATTTT. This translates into CASSLIGQPQHF.

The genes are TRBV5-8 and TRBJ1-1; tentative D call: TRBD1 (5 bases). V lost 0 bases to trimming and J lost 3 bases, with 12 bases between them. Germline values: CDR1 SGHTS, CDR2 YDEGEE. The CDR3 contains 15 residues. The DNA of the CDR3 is TGTGCCAGCAGCTTGGGTCACGTGGGGGACACTGAAGCTTTCTTT. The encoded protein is CASSLGHVGDTEAFF.

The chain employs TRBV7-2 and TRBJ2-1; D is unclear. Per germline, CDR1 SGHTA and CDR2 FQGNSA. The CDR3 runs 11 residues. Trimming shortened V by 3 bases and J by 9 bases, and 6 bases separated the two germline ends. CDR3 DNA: TGTGCCAGCAGCTTGGTCCGTGAGCAGTTCTTC. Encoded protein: CASSLVREQFF.

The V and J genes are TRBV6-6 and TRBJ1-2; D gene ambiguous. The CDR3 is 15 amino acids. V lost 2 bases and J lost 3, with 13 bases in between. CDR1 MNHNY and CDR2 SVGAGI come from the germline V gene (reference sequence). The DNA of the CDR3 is TGTGCCAGCAGTTACCAACAAACCGCCTACTATGGCTACACCTTC. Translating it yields CASSYQQTAYYGYTF.

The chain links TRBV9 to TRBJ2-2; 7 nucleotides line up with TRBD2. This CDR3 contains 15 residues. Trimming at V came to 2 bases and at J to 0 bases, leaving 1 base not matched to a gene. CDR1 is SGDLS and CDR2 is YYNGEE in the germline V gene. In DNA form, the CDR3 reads TGTGCCAGCAGCGTCGGGAGGACGAACACCGGGGAGCTGTTTTTT. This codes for CASSVGRTNTGELFF.

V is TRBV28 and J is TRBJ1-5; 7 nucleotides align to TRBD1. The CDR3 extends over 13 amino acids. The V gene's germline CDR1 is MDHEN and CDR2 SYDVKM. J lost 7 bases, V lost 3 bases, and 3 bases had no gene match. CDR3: CASSFRGQQPQHF. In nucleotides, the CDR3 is TGTGCCAGCAGTTTTAGGGGGCAACAGCCCCAGCATTTT.

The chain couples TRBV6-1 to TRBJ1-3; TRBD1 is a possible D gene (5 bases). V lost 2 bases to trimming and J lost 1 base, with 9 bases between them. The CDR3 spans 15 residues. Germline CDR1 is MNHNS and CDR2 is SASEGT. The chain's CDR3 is CASSERGRSGNTIYF. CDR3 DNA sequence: TGTGCCAGCAGTGAACGGGGGAGGTCTGGAAACACCATATATTTT.

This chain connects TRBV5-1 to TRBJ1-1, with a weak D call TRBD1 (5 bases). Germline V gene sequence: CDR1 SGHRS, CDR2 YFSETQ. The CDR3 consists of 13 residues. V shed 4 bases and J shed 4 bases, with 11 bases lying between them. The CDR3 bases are TGCGCCAGCAGCGGGGACCAGGGCACTGAAGCTTTCTTT. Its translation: CASSGDQGTEAFF.

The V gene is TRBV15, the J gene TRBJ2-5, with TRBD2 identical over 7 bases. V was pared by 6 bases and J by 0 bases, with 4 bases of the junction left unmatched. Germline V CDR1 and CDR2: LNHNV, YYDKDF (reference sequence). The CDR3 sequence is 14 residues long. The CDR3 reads CATRDGGDQETQYF. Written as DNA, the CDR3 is TGTGCCACCAGGGATGGGGGGGACCAAGAGACCCAGTACTTC.

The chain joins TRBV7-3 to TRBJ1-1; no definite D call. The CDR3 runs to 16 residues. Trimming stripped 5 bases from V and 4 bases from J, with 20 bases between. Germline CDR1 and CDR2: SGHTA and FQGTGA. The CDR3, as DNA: TGTGCCAGCAGCAAAGCGGGCCCCTCAAATCCCACTGAAGCTTTCTTT. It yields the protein CASSKAGPSNPTEAFF.

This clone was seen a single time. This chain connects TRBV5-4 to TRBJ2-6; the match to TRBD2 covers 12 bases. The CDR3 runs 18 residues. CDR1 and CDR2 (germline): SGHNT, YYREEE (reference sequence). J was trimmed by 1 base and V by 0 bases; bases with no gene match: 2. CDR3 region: CASSLDGLAGSGANVLTF. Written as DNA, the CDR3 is TGTGCCAGCAGCTTGGACGGACTAGCGGGATCTGGGGCCAACGTCCTGACTTTC.

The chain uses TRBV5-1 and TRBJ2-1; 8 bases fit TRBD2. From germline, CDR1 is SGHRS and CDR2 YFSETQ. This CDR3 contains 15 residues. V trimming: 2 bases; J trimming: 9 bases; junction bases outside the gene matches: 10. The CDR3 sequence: CASSFSREGRGEQFF. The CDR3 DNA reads TGCGCCAGCAGCTTCTCTCGGGAGGGCCGGGGTGAGCAGTTCTTC.

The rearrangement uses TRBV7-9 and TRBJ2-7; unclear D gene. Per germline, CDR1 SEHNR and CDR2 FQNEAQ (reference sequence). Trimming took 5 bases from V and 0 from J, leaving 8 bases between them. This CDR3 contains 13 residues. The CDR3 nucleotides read TGTGCCAGCAGCCCCGTAAGCTCCTACGAGCAGTACTTC. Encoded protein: CASSPVSSYEQYF.

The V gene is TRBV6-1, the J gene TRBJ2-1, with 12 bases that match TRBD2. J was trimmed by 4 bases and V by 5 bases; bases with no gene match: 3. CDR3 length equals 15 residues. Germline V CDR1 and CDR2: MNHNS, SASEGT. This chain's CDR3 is CASSTSGRRYNEQFF. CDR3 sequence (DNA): TGTGCCAGCAGTACTAGCGGGAGGCGGTACAATGAGCAGTTCTTC.

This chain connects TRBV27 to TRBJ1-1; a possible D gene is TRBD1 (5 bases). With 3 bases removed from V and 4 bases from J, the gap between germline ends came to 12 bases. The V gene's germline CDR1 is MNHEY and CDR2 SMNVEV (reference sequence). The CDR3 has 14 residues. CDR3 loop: CASSLGREGTEAFF. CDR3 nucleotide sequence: TGTGCCAGCAGTTTGGGCAGGGAGGGCACTGAAGCTTTCTTT.

The CDR3 nucleotides read TGTGCCAAAGGACTGGGGAACACCATATATTTT. Translating it yields CAKGLGNTIYF. The chain links TRBV30 to TRBJ1-3; D remains ambiguous. Germline CDR1 GTSNPN, CDR2 SVGIG (reference sequence). Trimming stripped 8 bases from V and 7 bases from J, with 12 bases between. The CDR3 is 11 residues long.

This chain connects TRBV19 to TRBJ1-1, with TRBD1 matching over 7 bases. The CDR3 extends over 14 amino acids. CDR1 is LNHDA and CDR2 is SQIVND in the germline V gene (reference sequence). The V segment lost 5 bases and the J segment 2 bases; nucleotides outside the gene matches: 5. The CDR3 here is CASSWGQTNTEAFF. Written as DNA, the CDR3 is TGTGCCAGTAGTTGGGGACAGACTAACACTGAAGCTTTCTTT.

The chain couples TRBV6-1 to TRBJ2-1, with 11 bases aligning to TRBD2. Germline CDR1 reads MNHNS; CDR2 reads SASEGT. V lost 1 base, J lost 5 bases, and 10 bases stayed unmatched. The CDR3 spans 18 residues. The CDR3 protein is CASSEVNPGLAANNEQFF. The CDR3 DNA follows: TGTGCCAGCAGTGAAGTGAATCCGGGACTAGCGGCTAACAATGAGCAGTTCTTC.

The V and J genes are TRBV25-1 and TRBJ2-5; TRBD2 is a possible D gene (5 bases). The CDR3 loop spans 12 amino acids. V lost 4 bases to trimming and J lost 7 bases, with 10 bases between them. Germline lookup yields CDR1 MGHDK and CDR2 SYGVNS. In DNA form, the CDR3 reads TGTGCCAGCAGTGTGTCAGGAGGGACCCAGTACTTC. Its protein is CASSVSGGTQYF. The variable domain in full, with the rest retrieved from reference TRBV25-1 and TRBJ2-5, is EADIYQTPRYLVIGTGKKITLECSQTMGHDKMYWYQQDPGMELHLIHYSYGVNSTEKGDLSSESTVSRIRTEHFPLTLESARPSHTSQYLCASSVSGGTQYFGPGTRLLVL.

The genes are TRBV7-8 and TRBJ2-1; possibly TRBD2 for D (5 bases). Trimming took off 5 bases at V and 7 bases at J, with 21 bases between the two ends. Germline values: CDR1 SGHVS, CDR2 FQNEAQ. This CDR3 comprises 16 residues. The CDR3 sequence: CASSTGGGLLWNEQFF. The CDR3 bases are TGTGCCAGCAGCACCGGAGGTGGCCTCTTATGGAATGAGCAGTTCTTC. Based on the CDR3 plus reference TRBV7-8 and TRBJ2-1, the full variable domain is GAGVSQSPRYKVAKRGQDVALRCDPISGHVSLFWYQQALGQGPEFLTYFQNEAQLDKSGLPSDRFFAERPEGSVSTLKIQRTQQEDSAVYLCASSTGGGLLWNEQFFGPGTRLTVL.

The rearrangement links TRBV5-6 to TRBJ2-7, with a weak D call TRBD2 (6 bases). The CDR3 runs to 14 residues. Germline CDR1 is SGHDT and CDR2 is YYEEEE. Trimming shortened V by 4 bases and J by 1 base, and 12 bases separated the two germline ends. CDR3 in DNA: TGTGCCAGCAGCCGCCCGGGACTGTCCTACGAGCAGTACTTC. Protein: CASSRPGLSYEQYF.